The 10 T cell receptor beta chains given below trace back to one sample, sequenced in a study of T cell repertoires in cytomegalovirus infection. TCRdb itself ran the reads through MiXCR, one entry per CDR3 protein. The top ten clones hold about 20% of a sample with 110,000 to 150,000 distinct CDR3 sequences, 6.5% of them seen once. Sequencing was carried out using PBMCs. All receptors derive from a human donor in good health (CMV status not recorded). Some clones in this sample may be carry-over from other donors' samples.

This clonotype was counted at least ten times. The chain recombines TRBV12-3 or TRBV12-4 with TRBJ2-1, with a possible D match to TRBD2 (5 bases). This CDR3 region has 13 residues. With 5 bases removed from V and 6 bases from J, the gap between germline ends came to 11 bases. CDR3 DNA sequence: TGTGCCAGCAGTAGCGGTTGGGCCAATGAGCAGTTCTTC. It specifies CASSSGWANEQFF.

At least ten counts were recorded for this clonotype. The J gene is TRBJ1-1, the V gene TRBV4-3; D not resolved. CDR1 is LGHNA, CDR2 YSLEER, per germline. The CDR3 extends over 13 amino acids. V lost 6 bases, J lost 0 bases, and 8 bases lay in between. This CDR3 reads CASRLEMNTEAFF. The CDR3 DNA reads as TGCGCCAGCAGGCTAGAAATGAACACTGAAGCTTTCTTT.

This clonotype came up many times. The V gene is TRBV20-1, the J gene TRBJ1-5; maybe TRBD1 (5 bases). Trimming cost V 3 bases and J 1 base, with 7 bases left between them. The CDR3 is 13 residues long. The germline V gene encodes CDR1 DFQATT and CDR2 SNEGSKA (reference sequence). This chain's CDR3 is CSARTDSNQPQHF. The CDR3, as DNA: TGCAGTGCTAGGACAGACAGCAATCAGCCCCAGCATTTT.

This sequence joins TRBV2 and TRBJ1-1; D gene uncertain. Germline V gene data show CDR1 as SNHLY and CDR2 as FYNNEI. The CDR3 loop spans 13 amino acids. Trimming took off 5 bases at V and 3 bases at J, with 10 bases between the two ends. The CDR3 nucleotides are TGTGCCAGCAGTCCGGACGGGTACACTGAAGCTTTCTTT. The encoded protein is CASSPDGYTEAFF. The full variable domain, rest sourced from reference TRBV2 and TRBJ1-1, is EPEVTQTPSHQVTQMGQEVILRCVPISNHLYFYWYRQILGQKVEFLVSFYNNEISEKSEIFDDQFSVERPDGSNFTLKIRSTKLEDSAMYFCASSPDGYTEAFFGQGTRLTVV.

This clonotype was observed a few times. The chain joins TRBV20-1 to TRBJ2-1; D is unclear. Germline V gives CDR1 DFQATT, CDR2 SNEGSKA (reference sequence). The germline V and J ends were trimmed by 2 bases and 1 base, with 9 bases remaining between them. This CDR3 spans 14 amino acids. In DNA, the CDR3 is TGCAGTGCTAGACCGGGCCCATCCTACAATGAGCAGTTCTTC. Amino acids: CSARPGPSYNEQFF.

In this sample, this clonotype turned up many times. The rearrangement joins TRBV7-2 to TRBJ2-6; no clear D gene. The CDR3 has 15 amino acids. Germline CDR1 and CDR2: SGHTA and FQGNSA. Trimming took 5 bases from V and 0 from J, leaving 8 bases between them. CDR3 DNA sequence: TGTGCCAGCAGCCATAGATTCTCTGGGGCCAACGTCCTGACTTTC. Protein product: CASSHRFSGANVLTF. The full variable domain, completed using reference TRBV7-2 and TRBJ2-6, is GAGVSQSPSNKVTEKGKDVELRCDPISGHTALYWYRQSLGQGLEFLIYFQGNSAPDKSGLPSDRFSAERTGGSVSTLTIQRTQQEDSAVYLCASSHRFSGANVLTFGAGSRLTVL.

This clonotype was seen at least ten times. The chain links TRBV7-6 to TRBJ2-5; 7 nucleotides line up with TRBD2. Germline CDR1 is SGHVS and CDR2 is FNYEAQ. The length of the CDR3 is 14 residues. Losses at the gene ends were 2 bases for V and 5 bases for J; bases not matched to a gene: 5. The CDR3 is CASSLPAGDETQYF. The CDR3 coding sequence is TGTGCCAGCAGCTTACCGGCGGGGGATGAGACCCAGTACTTC.

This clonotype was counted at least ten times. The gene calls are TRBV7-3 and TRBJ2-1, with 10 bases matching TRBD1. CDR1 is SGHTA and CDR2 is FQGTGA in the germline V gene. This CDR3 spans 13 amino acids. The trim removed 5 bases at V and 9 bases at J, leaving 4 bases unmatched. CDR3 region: CASSAGQGGEQFF. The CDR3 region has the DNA TGTGCCAGCAGCGCTGGACAGGGGGGTGAGCAGTTCTTC.

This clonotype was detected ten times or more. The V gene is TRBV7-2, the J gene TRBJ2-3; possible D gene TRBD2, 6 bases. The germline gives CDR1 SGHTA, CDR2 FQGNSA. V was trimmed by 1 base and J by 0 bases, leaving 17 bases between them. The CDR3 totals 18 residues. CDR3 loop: CASSLVGRGGFSTDTQYF. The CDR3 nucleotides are TGTGCCAGCAGCTTAGTTGGGCGGGGAGGTTTTAGCACAGATACGCAGTATTTT.

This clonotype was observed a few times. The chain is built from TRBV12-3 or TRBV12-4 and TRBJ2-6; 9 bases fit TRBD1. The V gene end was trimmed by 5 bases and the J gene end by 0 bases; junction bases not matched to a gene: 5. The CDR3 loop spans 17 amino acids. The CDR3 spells CASSRGTGISGANVLTF. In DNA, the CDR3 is TGTGCCAGCAGTCGCGGGACAGGGATCTCTGGGGCCAACGTCCTGACTTTC.